These 9 T cell receptor beta chains originate from one sample sequenced in a study of blood T cell repertoires in COVID-19. The table came from immunoSEQ multiplex PCR; TCRdb's copy has only in-frame clones and leaves some out. The profile shows 150,000 to 250,000 clones, 79% of them singletons. The material sequenced was peripheral blood. The receptors were gathered from a middle-aged woman with COVID-19, enrolled during active disease.

The chain links TRBV9 to TRBJ2-3; 7 nucleotides align to TRBD1. The CDR3 covers 14 residues. Losses at the gene ends were 0 bases for V and 6 bases for J; bases not matched to a gene: 4. The germline gives CDR1 SGDLS, CDR2 YYNGEE. The CDR3 nucleotides read TGTGCCAGCAGCGTAGCAAGGACAGGTGATACGCAGTATTTT. Translating it yields CASSVARTGDTQYF.

V and J are TRBV9 and TRBJ1-2; TRBD1 might be the D (6 bases). The CDR3 contains 14 residues. Germline CDR1 and CDR2: SGDLS and YYNGEE. Between the trimmed V and J ends, which lost 3 bases and 4 bases, there was a span of 13 bases. CDR3 region: CASSGGGLLYGYTF. CDR3 in DNA: TGTGCCAGCAGCGGCGGGGGGCTTCTCTATGGCTACACCTTC. Supplemented by reference TRBV9 and TRBJ1-2, the full variable domain reads DSGVTQTPKHLITATGQRVTLRCSPRSGDLSVYWYQQSLDQGLQFLIQYYNGEERAKGNILERFSAQQFPDLHSELNLSSLELGDSALYFCASSGGGLLYGYTFGSGTRLTVV.

The rearrangement joins TRBV6-5 to TRBJ1-1, with 7 bases identical to TRBD1. V shed 6 bases and J 1 base; nucleotides not matched to a gene: 5. Germline V gives CDR1 MNHEY, CDR2 SVGAGI. The CDR3 contains 14 residues. CDR3 sequence reads: CASSLDRRNTEAFF. CDR3 coding DNA: TGTGCCAGCAGCCTGGACAGGAGGAACACTGAAGCTTTCTTT.

This sequence joins TRBV5-1 and TRBJ1-1, with 7 nucleotides matching TRBD1. The CDR3 contains 14 residues. CDR1 is SGHRS and CDR2 is YFSETQ in the germline V gene. V dropped 6 bases and J dropped 4; count of bases not matched to a gene: 9. This chain's CDR3 is CASTPTGDSTEAFF. DNA for the CDR3: TGCGCCAGCACACCTACAGGGGATAGCACTGAAGCTTTCTTT.

The chain links TRBV19 to TRBJ2-5; TRBD1 matches 7 bases. Looked up from germline, CDR1 is LNHDA and CDR2 is SQIVND (reference sequence). Trimming cost V 6 bases and J 1 base; bases outside gene matches: 5. CDR3 length equals 14 residues. DNA for the CDR3: TGTGCCAGTAGCCCAAGGGGGCCCCAAGAGACCCAGTACTTC. Amino acids: CASSPRGPQETQYF.

This rearrangement joins TRBV19 to TRBJ2-7; D ambiguous. Germline-derived CDR1 and CDR2 are LNHDA and SQIVND (reference sequence). Trimming pared 1 base from V and 3 bases from J, leaving 19 bases between. The CDR3 sequence is 17 residues long. CDR3 loop: CASSIGRGNSIYYEQYF. CDR3 bases: TGTGCCAGTAGTATAGGGAGAGGCAACTCAATATACTACGAGCAGTACTTC.

This clone appeared once. CDR3 bases: TGTGCCAGCAGCTTGGAGAGACAACCTGAAGCTTTCTTT. Translation gives CASSLERQPEAFF. V usage is TRBV5-4 and J usage is TRBJ1-1; D unresolved. CDR3 size: 13 residues. V was trimmed by 0 bases and J by 6 bases, leaving 9 bases between them. Germline V gene lookup returns CDR1 SGHNT and CDR2 YYREEE (reference sequence).

The chain couples TRBV3-1 (or the pseudogene TRBV3-2) to TRBJ2-1; D is perhaps TRBD2 (5 bases). V was shortened by 2 bases and J by 0 bases, with 11 bases between the two germline ends. Germline-derived CDR1 and CDR2 are LGHDT and YNNKEL (reference sequence). CDR3 length: 16 amino acids. Here the CDR3 DNA reads TGTGCCAGCAGCCAACTAGCACCGAGCTCCTACAATGAGCAGTTCTTC. Translated, it gives CASSQLAPSSYNEQFF.

The gene calls are TRBV3-1 (or the pseudogene TRBV3-2) and TRBJ2-1, with 10 bases that match TRBD2. CDR1 and CDR2 (germline): LGHDT, YNNKEL (reference sequence). The CDR3 consists of 15 residues. V was pared by 4 bases and J by 7 bases, with 7 bases of the junction left unmatched. The CDR3 here is CASSRAGGPSNEQFF. In DNA form, the CDR3 reads TGTGCCAGCAGCCGAGCGGGGGGGCCGAGTAATGAGCAGTTCTTC.